Listed below are T cell receptor beta chains from one sample, sequenced in a study of post-analysis software for immune sequencing data. MiXCR, applied by TCRdb to the PCR reads, yields one record per CDR3 protein. The sample yields 150,000 or so distinct CDR3 sequences, 35% to 40% seen once. The specimen comprised blood, sampled after autologous hematopoietic stem cell transplantation. These TCRs come from a girl aged 10-17 years with multiple sclerosis. Both conserved end residues are part of each CDR3.

CDR3 protein | J gene | V gene
CASSLNMVGYGYTF | TRBJ1-2 | TRBV7-9
CASSDRGHSNQPQHF | TRBJ1-5 | TRBV28
CSARDDDSYEQYF | TRBJ2-7 | TRBV20-1
CASSQVFEQYF | TRBJ2-3 | TRBV4-3
CASSLGVPVGDTQYF | TRBJ2-3 | TRBV12-3/TRBV12-4
CASSLRQRGGTSQRTDTQYF | TRBJ2-3 | TRBV3-1
CSSYRASEPQHF | TRBJ1-5 | TRBV29-1
CASSPMDADNEQFF | TRBJ2-1 | TRBV5-1
CASSKVETGCYNEQFF | TRBJ2-1 | TRBV21-1
CASSPDTFPDNYGYTF | TRBJ1-2 | TRBV7-9
CASGLLSLGSNQPQHF | TRBJ1-5 | TRBV12-5
CASSASQGHEQFF | TRBJ2-1 | TRBV6-1
CSARDRGFGEQFF | TRBJ2-1 | TRBV29-1
CASSLDGWNEQYF | TRBJ2-3 | TRBV5-1
CASSLIVLAKDAQYF | TRBJ2-3 | TRBV11-2
CASRRGLDNNEQFF | TRBJ2-1 | TRBV11-1
CSARLAGNTDTQYF | TRBJ2-3 | TRBV20-1
CSAREKGGPFYNEQFF | TRBJ2-1 | TRBV20-1
CSARELAGYGSYNEQFF | TRBJ2-1 | TRBV20-1
CASSFRSGGTEAFF | TRBJ1-1 | TRBV28
CASSSSTDTQYF | TRBJ2-3 | TRBV7-9
CASSLGYAETQYF | TRBJ2-5 | TRBV7-2
CASSLNAVYEQYF | TRBJ2-7 | TRBV7-2
CASSYRTGAVSSYGYTF | TRBJ1-2 | TRBV6-5
CASSTGQLTTETQYF | TRBJ2-5 | TRBV9
CASSLGPPWVKFTDTQYF | TRBJ2-3 | TRBV5-1
CAIREDRISEAFF | TRBJ1-1 | TRBV10-3
CASSVGGGPLAEQYF | TRBJ2-7 | TRBV6-1
CAISGLRDSKGDGYTF | TRBJ1-2 | TRBV10-3
CASSSRTSGRNIQYF | TRBJ2-4 | TRBV5-6